The 21 T cell receptor beta chains given below trace back to one sample, sequenced in a study of T cells in Graves' hyperthyroidism and ophthalmopathy. RNA transcripts were the template for amplifying TCR beta CDR3 regions. The study used the HTBI primer set for a first-round RT-PCR of the TCR CDR3. TCRdb reprocessed the multiplex PCR reads via MiXCR and lists one record per CDR3 protein. There are fewer than 800,000 distinct CDR3 sequences in the sample; over 15% occur only once, and approximately 8.4% lies in the top ten. What was sequenced was blood. These receptors were obtained from a man between 18 and 35 years old with Graves' hyperthyroidism.

This chain connects TRBV24-1 to TRBJ1-3; D unresolved. Deletions cut 5 bases from V and 3 bases from J, with 13 bases between. This CDR3 contains 15 residues. The germline V gene has CDR1 KGHDR and CDR2 SFDVKD. The CDR3 coding sequence is TGTGCCACCAGTGCCGGTGGCGCTAATGGAAACACCATATATTTT. Translating gives CATSAGGANGNTIYF.

The genes are TRBV5-5 and TRBJ1-4, with unresolved D. Germline V gene data show CDR1 as SGHKS and CDR2 as YYEKEE (reference sequence). There are 13 residues in the CDR3. V was trimmed by 1 base and J by 10 bases, leaving 11 bases between them. The CDR3: CASSLLGSGKLFF. The CDR3 bases are TGTGCCAGCAGCTTGTTAGGCTCCGGAAAACTGTTTTTT.

The V gene is TRBV12-5, the J gene TRBJ2-7; 9 bases line up with TRBD1. The CDR3 spans 18 residues. Germline assignment: CDR1 LGHNT and CDR2 FRNRAP. V was clipped by 4 bases and J by 3 bases; unmatched bases: 16. In DNA, the CDR3 is TGTGCTAGTGGTTGGAAACCGGGACAGGGACCGGTAAACTACGAGCAGTACTTC. This sequence encodes CASGWKPGQGPVNYEQYF.

This clonotype was counted only a few times. This chain joins TRBV7-9 and TRBJ2-1; 9 nucleotides agree with TRBD2. From germline, CDR1 is SEHNR and CDR2 FQNEAQ (reference sequence). The trim removed 1 base at V and 5 bases at J, leaving 3 bases unmatched. The CDR3 covers 15 residues. CDR3 region: CASSLGTSVNNEQFF. As DNA, the CDR3 is TGTGCCAGCAGCTTAGGGACTAGCGTGAACAATGAGCAGTTCTTC. The full variable domain, rest sourced from reference TRBV7-9 and TRBJ2-1, is DTGVSQNPRHKITKRGQNVTFRCDPISEHNRLYWYRQTLGQGPEFLTYFQNEAQLEKSRLLSDRFSAERPKGSFSTLEIQRTEQGDSAMYLCASSLGTSVNNEQFFGPGTRLTVL.

The rearrangement links TRBV28 to TRBJ1-4; 10 nucleotides match TRBD1. Per the germline V gene, CDR1 is MDHEN and CDR2 is SYDVKM. Losses at the gene ends were 6 bases for V and 8 bases for J; bases not matched to a gene: 9. CDR3 length: 15 residues. CDR3 region: CASSHDRGRSEKLFF. The CDR3 coding sequence is TGTGCCAGCAGCCACGACAGGGGGCGGTCAGAAAAACTGTTTTTT. The entire variable domain, with the rest obtained from reference TRBV28 and TRBJ1-4, is as follows: DVKVTQSSRYLVKRTGEKVFLECVQDMDHENMFWYRQDPGLGLRLIYFSYDVKMKEKGDIPEGYSVSREKKERFSLILESASTNQTSMYLCASSHDRGRSEKLFFGSGTQLSVL.

At least ten counts were recorded for this clonotype. The V and J genes are TRBV7-9 and TRBJ2-5; D possibly uses TRBD1 or TRBD2 (5 bases each). This CDR3 is 15 amino acids long. Trimming cost V 5 bases and J 5 bases, with 18 bases left between them. Germline V CDR1 and CDR2: SEHNR, FQNEAQ (reference sequence). In DNA, the CDR3 is TGTGCCAGCAGCGTCCCTGGGGGACCAATGGAGACCCAGTACTTC. It encodes CASSVPGGPMETQYF.

The chain employs TRBV29-1 and TRBJ2-1; D may be TRBD1 (6 bases). The CDR3 consists of 14 residues. Germline V gene data show CDR1 as SQVTM and CDR2 as ANQGSEA. V lost 5 bases, J lost 6 bases, and 17 bases lay in between. In DNA, the CDR3 is TGCAGCGTTTGGGGGCGCGCGGGTCCCAATGAGCAGTTCTTC. Protein product: CSVWGRAGPNEQFF.

This clonotype has a count of ten or more. CDR3 amino acids: CATSLAGSTDTQYF. DNA of the CDR3: TGTGCCACCAGTTTGGCAGGGAGCACAGATACGCAGTATTTT. The rearrangement links TRBV24-1 to TRBJ2-3, with D possibly matching TRBD1 (5 bases). V lost 6 bases to trimming and J lost 0 bases, with 9 bases between them. CDR3 length equals 14 residues. Per the germline V gene, CDR1 is KGHDR and CDR2 is SFDVKD.

This clonotype was counted at least ten times. CDR3 nucleotide sequence: TGTGCCAGCACTCATCAAACCAGGTACAATGAGCAGTTCTTC. It specifies CASTHQTRYNEQFF. The V call is TRBV6-1, the J call TRBJ2-1; D is ambiguous. This CDR3 has 14 residues. Germline CDR1 reads MNHNS; CDR2 reads SASEGT. V shed 7 bases and J shed 4 bases, with 14 bases lying between them.

The chain combines TRBV29-1 with TRBJ2-2; no clear D. This CDR3 is 12 amino acids long. Trimming stripped 7 bases from V and 4 bases from J, with 10 bases between. Looked up from germline, CDR1 is SQVTM and CDR2 is ANQGSEA. CDR3 protein: CSGAEGTGELFF. The CDR3 region has the DNA TGCAGCGGGGCGGAAGGCACCGGGGAGCTGTTTTTT.

This clonotype was detected ten times or more. V usage is TRBV5-1 and J usage is TRBJ2-1; 12 bases agree with TRBD2. In germline, CDR1 is SGHRS, CDR2 YFSETQ. The CDR3 covers 13 residues. Trimming at V came to 9 bases and at J to 7 bases, leaving 5 bases not matched to a gene. In DNA form, the CDR3 reads TGCGCCATCGGGACTAGCGGGTTTAATGAGCAGTTCTTC. It encodes CAIGTSGFNEQFF.

V gene TRBV15 combines with J gene TRBJ1-5; D is perhaps TRBD1 (5 bases). Per germline, CDR1 LNHNV and CDR2 YYDKDF (reference sequence). The CDR3 covers 14 residues. V gave up 5 bases and J gave up 1 base, with 9 bases separating them. The CDR3 DNA reads TGTGCCACCAGCCGGGACCTAAGCAATCAGCCCCAGCATTTT. Protein product: CATSRDLSNQPQHF.

This clonotype occurred a few times. The chain employs TRBV12-3 or TRBV12-4 and TRBJ2-2; the match to TRBD1 covers 11 bases. V lost 4 bases and J lost 1; bases outside the gene matches: 11. The CDR3 extends over 19 amino acids. The CDR3 loop reads CASSSSGTGGPWNTGELFF. The CDR3 DNA follows: TGTGCCAGCAGTTCATCCGGGACAGGGGGGCCCTGGAACACCGGGGAGCTGTTTTTT.

This clonotype was counted only a few times. V usage is TRBV7-8 and J usage is TRBJ1-1; D gene uncertain. The length of the CDR3 is 11 residues. Germline CDR1 reads SGHVS; CDR2 reads FQNEAQ. The V and J ends lost 3 bases and 8 bases respectively, with 7 bases between them. CDR3 residues: CASSFSQEAFF. CDR3 coding DNA: TGTGCCAGCAGCTTTTCCCAAGAAGCTTTCTTT.

This clonotype occurred a few times. The chain carries TRBV19 and TRBJ2-7; TRBD1 agrees at 11 bases. CDR1 and CDR2 (germline): LNHDA, SQIVND (reference sequence). The CDR3 spans 14 residues. J gave up 3 bases and V 10 bases, and 8 bases lay outside the gene matches. The CDR3 protein is CATSVGQGDYEQYF. CDR3 nucleotide sequence: TGTGCCACCAGTGTGGGACAGGGGGACTACGAGCAGTACTTC.

This clonotype has at least ten counts. This chain joins TRBV28 and TRBJ1-2; tentative D call: TRBD1 (5 bases). Germline V gene sequence: CDR1 MDHEN, CDR2 SYDVKM. This CDR3 comprises 13 residues. V was trimmed by 5 bases and J by 0 bases, leaving 7 bases between them. In DNA form, the CDR3 reads TGTGCCAGCAGTCGGGGGGCTAACTATGGCTACACCTTC. Protein: CASSRGANYGYTF.

This clonotype showed up many times. The V gene is TRBV28, the J gene TRBJ1-1; D is possibly TRBD1 (5 bases). This CDR3 comprises 16 residues. Germline V gives CDR1 MDHEN, CDR2 SYDVKM. V was cut by 5 bases and J by 1 base, with 17 bases left in between. Here the CDR3 reads CASSRPQGRKNTEAFF. The CDR3 region has the DNA TGTGCCAGCAGTCGACCTCAGGGACGGAAGAACACTGAAGCTTTCTTT.

This clonotype occurred a few times. The chain uses TRBV12-3 or TRBV12-4 and TRBJ2-1; D is ambiguous. The germline V and J ends were trimmed by 7 bases and 4 bases, with 14 bases remaining between them. CDR3 length equals 14 residues. CDR3 sequence reads: CASMPMAGYNEQFF. The CDR3 nucleotides read TGTGCCAGCATGCCCATGGCAGGTTACAATGAGCAGTTCTTC.

The rearrangement joins TRBV29-1 to TRBJ2-3; D assignment may be TRBD1 or TRBD2 (6 bases each). Deletions cut 6 bases from V and 6 bases from J, with 19 bases between. Germline assignment: CDR1 SQVTM and CDR2 ANQGSEA. The CDR3 covers 14 residues. In nucleotides, the CDR3 is TGCAGCGTGGCAGGGGAGGCTGTCACCGATACGCAGTATTTT. Protein: CSVAGEAVTDTQYF.

This clonotype was counted ten times or more. The chain is built from TRBV11-2 and TRBJ1-5; D is ambiguous. V was pared by 4 bases and J by 2 bases, with 9 bases between. The CDR3 runs to 14 residues. The V gene's germline CDR1 is SGHAT and CDR2 FQNNGV. The CDR3 region has the DNA TGTGCCAGCAGCTCCAACATGGGCAATCAGCCCCAGCATTTT. This codes for CASSSNMGNQPQHF.

The chain carries TRBV20-1 and TRBJ2-1; 8 nucleotides agree with TRBD2. Trimming cost V 1 base and J 2 bases; bases outside gene matches: 19. Germline-derived CDR1 and CDR2 are DFQATT and SNEGSKA (reference sequence). The CDR3 sequence is 20 residues long. The CDR3 nucleotides are TGCAGTGCTAGAGTCGGGTCTCGCGGGAGGCCACAAGGCCCCTACAATGAGCAGTTCTTC. Encoded protein: CSARVGSRGRPQGPYNEQFF.